This T cell receptor (beta chain) was obtained from a study of technical replicates of blood from a handful of donors. The CDR3 sequence is 15 residues long. V shed 4 bases and J 3 bases; nucleotides not matched to a gene: 8. Germline V gene data show CDR1 as PRHDT and CDR2 as FYEKMQ (reference sequence). Sequenced by immunoSEQ multiplex PCR; TCRdb stores in-frame clones only, minus some. Of about 79,000 clones in the sample, roughly 94% were seen once. The chain uses TRBV13 and TRBJ2-7, with 8 bases lining up with TRBD2. The sequence derives from a human donor in good health. Material: T cells isolated from PBMCs. The CDR3 sequence: CASSSPESGGYEQYF. The DNA of the CDR3 is TGTGCCAGCAGCTCCCCCGAAAGCGGGGGCTACGAGCAGTACTTC.